The 12 T cell receptor beta chains below all came from one sample that was sequenced in a study of blood T cell repertoires in COVID-19 (dated by TCRdb to 2020 to 2022). Receptor amplification or capture employed the immunoSEQ multiplex PCR assay. TCRdb carries this immuneACCESS record with in-frame sequences only. Its versions omit some clonotypes, under half of them owing to an unresolved V gene in the studies checked, with the rest unexplained. The sample yields roughly 130,000 clones; 84% were counted once. In total, the top ten clones hold 3% to 4.5% of the sample. Source material: PBMCs or T cells enriched from blood (not recorded which). The origin of the receptors is a woman in her 30s who had recovered from COVID-19.

This chain joins TRBV7-9 and TRBJ1-2, with D uncertain. This CDR3 has 13 residues. V lost 3 bases to trimming and J lost 5 bases, with 10 bases between them. Germline assignment: CDR1 SEHNR and CDR2 FQNEAQ (reference sequence). CDR3 DNA: TGTGCCAGCAGCTTCAAGGGAGAATATGGCTACACCTTC. It yields the protein CASSFKGEYGYTF.

This rearrangement joins TRBV18 to TRBJ1-1; TRBD1 aligns across 8 bases. The CDR3 totals 14 residues. Trimming took 6 bases from V and 1 from J; bases not matched to a gene: 4. The germline gives CDR1 KGHSH, CDR2 LQKENI. This chain's CDR3 is CASSRTGKNTEAFF. The CDR3 region has the DNA TGTGCCAGCTCCAGGACAGGGAAGAACACTGAAGCTTTCTTT.

The chain combines TRBV5-1 with TRBJ1-5; D perhaps matches TRBD1 (6 bases). This CDR3 comprises 15 residues. V lost 1 base, J lost 5 bases, and 13 bases lay in between. Germline assignment: CDR1 SGHRS and CDR2 YFSETQ. The chain's CDR3 is CASSLSGAADQPQHF. CDR3 coding DNA: TGCGCCAGCAGCTTGTCAGGGGCGGCGGATCAGCCCCAGCATTTT. Looking up the rest from reference TRBV5-1 and TRBJ1-5 gives the full variable domain: KAGVTQTPRYLIKTRGQQVTLSCSPISGHRSVSWYQQTPGQGLQFLFEYFSETQRNKGNFPGRFSGRQFSNSRSEMNVSTLELGDSALYLCASSLSGAADQPQHFGDGTRLSIL.

The V and J genes are TRBV20-1 and TRBJ2-7, with 11 positions matching TRBD2. CDR1 is DFQATT and CDR2 is SNEGSKA in the germline V gene (reference sequence). J was trimmed by 2 bases and V by 6 bases; bases with no gene match: 6. This CDR3 contains 14 residues. The CDR3 DNA is TGCAGTGCCAGTCCGGGACTAGCGGCCTACGAGCAGTACTTC. Protein: CSASPGLAAYEQYF.

The V call is TRBV20-1, the J call TRBJ2-7; possible D gene TRBD1, 6 bases. Trimming cost V 6 bases and J 3 bases, with 9 bases left between them. From germline, CDR1 is DFQATT and CDR2 SNEGSKA (reference sequence). The CDR3 is 11 amino acids. The CDR3 DNA reads as TGCAGTGCAGGACAGTACTACGAGCAGTACTTC. Translating gives CSAGQYYEQYF.

This clone was recorded once. The chain carries TRBV20-1 and TRBJ1-1; D gene ambiguous. The CDR3 has 11 amino acids. Germline CDR1 and CDR2: DFQATT and SNEGSKA (reference sequence). The CDR3 nucleotides read TGCTTTGCACGGGTGAACACTGAAGCTTTCTTT. It translates to CFARVNTEAFF.

In its sample, this clone was seen once. The chain is built from TRBV28 and TRBJ1-2; 7 nucleotides line up with TRBD1. V lost 7 bases, J lost 4 bases, and 27 bases stayed unmatched. The germline V gene encodes CDR1 MDHEN and CDR2 SYDVKM. The CDR3 loop spans 20 amino acids. CDR3 DNA: TGTGCCAGCAAGGGGGCGAGGCGGGCGTCGACACCGAGTGAGGTCTATGGCTACACCTTC. Protein: CASKGARRASTPSEVYGYTF.

The chain is built from TRBV7-9 and TRBJ2-5, with TRBD1 matching 8 bases. V was clipped by 5 bases and J by 2 bases; unmatched bases: 4. This CDR3 spans 14 amino acids. The germline V gene has CDR1 SEHNR and CDR2 FQNEAQ (reference sequence). CDR3 residues: CASSIRQGQETQYF. The CDR3 DNA sequence: TGTGCCAGCAGCATCAGACAGGGGCAAGAGACCCAGTACTTC.

The genes are TRBV4-3 and TRBJ1-4; 7 bases line up with TRBD1. Germline trimming cut 4 bases from V and 4 bases from J; bases unmatched to any gene: 3. CDR3 length: 14 amino acids. The germline gives CDR1 LGHNA, CDR2 YSLEER. CDR3 residues: CASSRGTVNEKLFF. The DNA for the CDR3 is TGCGCCAGCAGCCGCGGGACAGTTAATGAAAAACTGTTTTTT.

The chain links TRBV24-1 to TRBJ2-3, with a weak D call TRBD1 (6 bases). Between the trimmed V and J ends, which lost 4 bases and 7 bases, there was a span of 14 bases. CDR3 length: 14 amino acids. Germline-derived CDR1 and CDR2 are KGHDR and SFDVKD. The CDR3 DNA sequence: TGTGCCACCAGTGACCCAGGGGTTACAAATACGCAGTATTTT. Protein sequence: CATSDPGVTNTQYF.

J is TRBJ1-1 and V is TRBV2; D possibly corresponds to TRBD1 (6 bases). The CDR3 loop spans 14 amino acids. V was cut by 1 base and J by 6 bases, with 12 bases left in between. Germline V gene lookup returns CDR1 SNHLY and CDR2 FYNNEI. CDR3 nucleotides: TGTGCCAGCAGTGAAGGGGGGGGCTGGGCTGAAGCTTTCTTT. Encoded protein: CASSEGGGWAEAFF.

V is TRBV11-3 and J is TRBJ2-3, with 10 bases fitting TRBD2. Germline V gene sequence: CDR1 SGHNT, CDR2 YENEEA. Losses at the gene ends were 5 bases for V and 4 bases for J; bases not matched to a gene: 21. The CDR3 contains 20 residues. This chain's CDR3 is CASSPPQPQREGPQADTQYF. CDR3 DNA: TGTGCCAGCAGCCCCCCCCAACCTCAGCGGGAGGGCCCTCAGGCAGATACGCAGTATTTT.